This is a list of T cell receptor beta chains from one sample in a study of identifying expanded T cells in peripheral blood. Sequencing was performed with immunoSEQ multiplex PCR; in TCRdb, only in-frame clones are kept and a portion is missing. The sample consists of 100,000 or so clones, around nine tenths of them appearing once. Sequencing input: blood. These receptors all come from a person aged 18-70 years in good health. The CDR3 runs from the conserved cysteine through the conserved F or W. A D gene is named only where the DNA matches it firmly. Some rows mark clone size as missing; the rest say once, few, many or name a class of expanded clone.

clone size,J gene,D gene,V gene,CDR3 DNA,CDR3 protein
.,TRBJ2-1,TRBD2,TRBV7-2,TGTGCCAGCAGTTATACTAGCGGGGGCTACAATGAGCAGTTCTTC,CASSYTSGGYNEQFF
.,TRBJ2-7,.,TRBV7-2,TGTGCCAGCAGCCAGGGTGGGGGGCCCTACGAGCAGTACTTC,CASSQGGGPYEQYF
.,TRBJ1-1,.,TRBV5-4,TGTGCCAGCAGCATTCCTAAAGGGGAAGCTTTCTTT,CASSIPKGEAFF
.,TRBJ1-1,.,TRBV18,TGTGCCAGCTCACCCGAACAGGGCAGATCCGAAGCTTTCTTT,CASSPEQGRSEAFF
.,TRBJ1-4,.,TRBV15,TGTGCCACCAGCCAGCCTCTCGAGTCCAATGAAAAACTGTTTTTT,CATSQPLESNEKLFF
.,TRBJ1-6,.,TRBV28,TGTGCCAGCAGTCCAACGACGGCGCCCAGCAGGTCACCCCTCCACTTT,CASSPTTAPSRSPLHF
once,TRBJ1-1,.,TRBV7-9,TGTGCCAGCAGGCCAGCGCCTGAAGCTTTCTTT,CASRPAPEAFF
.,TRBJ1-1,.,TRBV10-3,TGTGCCATCAGTGGATTGGGAGGGGTGAACACTGAAGCTTTCTTT,CAISGLGGVNTEAFF
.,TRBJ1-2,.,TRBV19,TGTGCCAGTAGTCCTAGAGGGTTGGGGCTCAACACGGCTAGGTATGGCTACACCTTC,CASSPRGLGLNTARYGYTF
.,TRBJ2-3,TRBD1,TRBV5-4,TGTGCCAGCAGCACGGGACAGGTTAGCACAGATACGCAGTATTTT,CASSTGQVSTDTQYF
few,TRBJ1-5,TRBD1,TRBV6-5,TGTGCCAGCAGACTGACAGGGGATAGCAATCAGCCCCAGCATTTT,CASRLTGDSNQPQHF
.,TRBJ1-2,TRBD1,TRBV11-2,TGTGCCAGCAGCTTAGATCCGTTCCCGACAGGGTCGGGGTATGGCTACACCTTC,CASSLDPFPTGSGYGYTF
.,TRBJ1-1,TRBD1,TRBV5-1,TGCGCCAGCAGCCGACAGGGAAATGATGTTCCGAGTAGCCGGGCTTTCTTT,CASSRQGNDVPSSRAFF
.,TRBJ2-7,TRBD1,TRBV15,TGTGCCACCAGCCCACGGACAGGGGCCCACGAGCAGTACTTC,CATSPRTGAHEQYF
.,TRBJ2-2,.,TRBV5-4,TGTGCCAGCAGCTTGGATGGTTCCGGGGAGCTGTTTTTT,CASSLDGSGELFF
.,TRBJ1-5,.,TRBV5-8,TGTGCCAGCAGCTTGGGTAATCAGCCCCAGCATTTT,CASSLGNQPQHF
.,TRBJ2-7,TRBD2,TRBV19,TGTGCCAGTAGTGTCGGGACTAATGTTGACGAGCAGTACTTC,CASSVGTNVDEQYF
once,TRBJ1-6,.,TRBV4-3,TGCGCCAGCAGCCAAGGCCGGGCGGGCGACTCCTATAATTCACCCCTCCACTTT,CASSQGRAGDSYNSPLHF
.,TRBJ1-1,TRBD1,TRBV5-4,TGTGCCAGCAGCCCGAGGGACAGGCCGAACACTGAAGCTTTCTTT,CASSPRDRPNTEAFF
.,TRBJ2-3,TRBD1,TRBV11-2,TGTGCCAGCAGCAGTACAGGGGGCACAGATACGCAGTATTTT,CASSSTGGTDTQYF
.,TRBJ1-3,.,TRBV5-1,TGCGCCAGCAGCTTACCGGACTCTGGAAACACCATATATTTT,CASSLPDSGNTIYF
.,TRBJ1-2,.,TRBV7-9,TGTGCCAGCACCCCGGCCGGGGGTAATGGCTACACCTTC,CASTPAGGNGYTF
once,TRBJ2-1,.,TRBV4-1,TGCGCCAGCAGCCAAGATGGAGTCCCAAGAAATGAGCAGTTCTTC,CASSQDGVPRNEQFF
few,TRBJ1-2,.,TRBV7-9,TGTGCCAGCAGGAAAGAACAAGGGAACTATGGCTACACCTTC,CASRKEQGNYGYTF
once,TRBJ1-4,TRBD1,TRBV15,TGTGCCACCAGCAAGGGACAGGGTGGCGAAAAACTGTTTTTT,CATSKGQGGEKLFF
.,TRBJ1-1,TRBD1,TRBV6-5,TGTGCCAGCAGTCCTACGGCAAGGGGGCCGGGCGTGGCTTTCTTT,CASSPTARGPGVAFF
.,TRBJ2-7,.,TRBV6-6,TGTGCCAGCAGAAAAACAGGGTTTTCTTCCTACGAGCAGTACTTC,CASRKTGFSSYEQYF
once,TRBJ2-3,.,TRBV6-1,TGTGCCAGCAGTCTACTCACAGATACGCAGTATTTT,CASSLLTDTQYF
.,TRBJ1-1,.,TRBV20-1,TGCAGTGCTAGCACGAACACTGAAGCTTTCTTT,CSASTNTEAFF
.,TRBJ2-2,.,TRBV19,TGTGCCAGTAGTATCCCGGGGGCGGGCGGGGAGCTGTTTTTT,CASSIPGAGGELFF